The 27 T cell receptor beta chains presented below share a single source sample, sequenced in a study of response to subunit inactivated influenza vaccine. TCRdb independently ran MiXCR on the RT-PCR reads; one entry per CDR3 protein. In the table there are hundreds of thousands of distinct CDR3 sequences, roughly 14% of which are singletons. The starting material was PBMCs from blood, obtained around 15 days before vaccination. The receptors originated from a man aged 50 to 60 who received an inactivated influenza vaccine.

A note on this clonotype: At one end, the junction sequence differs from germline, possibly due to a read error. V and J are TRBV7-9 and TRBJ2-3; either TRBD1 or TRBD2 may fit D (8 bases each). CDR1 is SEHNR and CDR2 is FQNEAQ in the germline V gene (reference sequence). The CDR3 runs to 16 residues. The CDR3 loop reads CASSHSGWDRRTSRSF. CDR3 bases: TGTGCCAGCAGCCACAGCGGTTGGGACAGGAGGACTAGCAGATCATTT.

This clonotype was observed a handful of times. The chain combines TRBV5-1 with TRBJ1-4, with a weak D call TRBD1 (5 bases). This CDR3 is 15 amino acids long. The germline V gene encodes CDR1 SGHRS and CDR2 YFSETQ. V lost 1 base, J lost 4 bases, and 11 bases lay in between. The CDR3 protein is CASSLLSGDNEKLFF. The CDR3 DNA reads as TGCGCCAGCAGCTTGCTTTCGGGGGATAATGAAAAACTGTTTTTT.

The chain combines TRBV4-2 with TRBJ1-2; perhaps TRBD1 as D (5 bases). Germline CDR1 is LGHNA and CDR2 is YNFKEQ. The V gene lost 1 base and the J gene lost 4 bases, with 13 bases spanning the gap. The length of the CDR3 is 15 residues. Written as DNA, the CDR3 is TGTGCCAGCAGCCAAGGGGTCGACAGCGCCTATGGCTACACCTTC. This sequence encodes CASSQGVDSAYGYTF.

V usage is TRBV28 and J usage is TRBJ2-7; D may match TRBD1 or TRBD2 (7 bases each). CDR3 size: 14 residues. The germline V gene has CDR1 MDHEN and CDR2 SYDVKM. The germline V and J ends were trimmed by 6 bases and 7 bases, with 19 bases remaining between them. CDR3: CASSRGGGSREQYF. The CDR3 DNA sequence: TGTGCCAGCAGCCGGGGAGGGGGCTCTAGGGAGCAGTACTTC.

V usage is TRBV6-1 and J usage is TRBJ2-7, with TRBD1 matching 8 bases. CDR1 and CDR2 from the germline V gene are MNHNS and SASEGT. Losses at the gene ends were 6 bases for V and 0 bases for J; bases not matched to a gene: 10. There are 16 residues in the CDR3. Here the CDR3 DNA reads TGTGCCAGCAGCTCCATCCCGGACAGGGTCTCCTACGAGCAGTACTTC. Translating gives CASSSIPDRVSYEQYF.

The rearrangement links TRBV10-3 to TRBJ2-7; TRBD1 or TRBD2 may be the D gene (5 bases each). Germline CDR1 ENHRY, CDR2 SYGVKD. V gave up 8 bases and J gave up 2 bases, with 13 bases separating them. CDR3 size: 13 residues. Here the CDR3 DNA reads TGTGCCATCCAGCCGGGGCCCACCTACGAGCAGTACTTC. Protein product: CAIQPGPTYEQYF.

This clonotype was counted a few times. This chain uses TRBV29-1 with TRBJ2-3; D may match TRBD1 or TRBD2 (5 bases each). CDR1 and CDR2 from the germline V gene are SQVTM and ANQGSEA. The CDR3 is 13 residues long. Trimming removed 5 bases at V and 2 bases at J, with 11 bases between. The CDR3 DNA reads TGCAGCGTTTCGGGACCCAACACAGATACGCAGTATTTT. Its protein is CSVSGPNTDTQYF.

The CDR3 DNA follows: TGTGCCAGCAGCTCTGGGACAGCTTCCACCGGGGAGCTGTTTTTT. Its translation: CASSSGTASTGELFF. The chain carries TRBV5-8 and TRBJ2-2, with 7 nucleotides matching TRBD1. Germline CDR1 and CDR2: SGHTS and YDEGEE. V shed 3 bases, J shed 4 bases, and the junction held 6 bases outside the gene matches. The length of the CDR3 is 15 residues.

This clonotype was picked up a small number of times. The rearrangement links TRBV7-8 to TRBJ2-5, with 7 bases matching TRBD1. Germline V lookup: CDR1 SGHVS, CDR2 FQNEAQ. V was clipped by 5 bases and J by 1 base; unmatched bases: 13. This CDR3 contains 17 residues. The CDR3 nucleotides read TGTGCCAGCAGCCCAACTCAGACAGGGAGCCTCCAAGAGACCCAGTACTTC. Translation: CASSPTQTGSLQETQYF.

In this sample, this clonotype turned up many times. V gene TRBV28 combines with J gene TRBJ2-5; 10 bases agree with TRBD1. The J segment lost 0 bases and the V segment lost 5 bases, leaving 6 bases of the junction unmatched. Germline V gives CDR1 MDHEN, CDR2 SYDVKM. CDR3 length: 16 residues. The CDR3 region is CASSPPGQGYQETQYF. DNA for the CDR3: TGTGCCAGCAGTCCTCCGGGACAGGGGTACCAAGAGACCCAGTACTTC.

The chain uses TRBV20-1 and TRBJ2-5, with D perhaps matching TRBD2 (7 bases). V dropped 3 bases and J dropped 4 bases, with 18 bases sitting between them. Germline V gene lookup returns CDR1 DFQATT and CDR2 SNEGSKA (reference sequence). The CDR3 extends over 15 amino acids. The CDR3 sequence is CSARHPGGWVETQYF. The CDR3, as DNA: TGCAGTGCTAGGCACCCGGGGGGCTGGGTAGAGACCCAGTACTTC.

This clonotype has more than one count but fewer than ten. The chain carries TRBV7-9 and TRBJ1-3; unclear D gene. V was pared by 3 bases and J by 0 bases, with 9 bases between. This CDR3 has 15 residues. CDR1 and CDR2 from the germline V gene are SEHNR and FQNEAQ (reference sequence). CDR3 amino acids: CASSLSASSGNTIYF. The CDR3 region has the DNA TGTGCCAGCAGCTTGTCCGCTAGCTCTGGAAACACCATATATTTT. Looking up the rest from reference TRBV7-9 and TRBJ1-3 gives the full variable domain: DTGVSQNPRHKITKRGQNVTFRCDPISEHNRLYWYRQTLGQGPEFLTYFQNEAQLEKSRLLSDRFSAERPKGSFSTLEIQRTEQGDSAMYLCASSLSASSGNTIYFGEGSWLTVV.

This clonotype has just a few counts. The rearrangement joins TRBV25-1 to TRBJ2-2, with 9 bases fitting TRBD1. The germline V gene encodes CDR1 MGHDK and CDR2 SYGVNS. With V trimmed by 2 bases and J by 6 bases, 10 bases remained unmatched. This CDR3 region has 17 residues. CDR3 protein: CASSEKLGTGSAGELFF. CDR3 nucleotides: TGTGCCAGCAGTGAAAAACTAGGGACAGGGAGCGCCGGGGAGCTGTTTTTT. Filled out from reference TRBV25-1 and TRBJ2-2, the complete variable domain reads EADIYQTPRYLVIGTGKKITLECSQTMGHDKMYWYQQDPGMELHLIHYSYGVNSTEKGDLSSESTVSRIRTEHFPLTLESARPSHTSQYLCASSEKLGTGSAGELFFGEGSRLTVL.

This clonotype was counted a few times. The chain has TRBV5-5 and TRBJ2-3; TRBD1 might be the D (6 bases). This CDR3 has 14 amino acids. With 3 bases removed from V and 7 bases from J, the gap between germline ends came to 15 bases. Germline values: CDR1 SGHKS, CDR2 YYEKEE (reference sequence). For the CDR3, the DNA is TGTGCCAGCAGCTCTCAAATACAGGGTTATACGCAGTATTTT. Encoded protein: CASSSQIQGYTQYF.

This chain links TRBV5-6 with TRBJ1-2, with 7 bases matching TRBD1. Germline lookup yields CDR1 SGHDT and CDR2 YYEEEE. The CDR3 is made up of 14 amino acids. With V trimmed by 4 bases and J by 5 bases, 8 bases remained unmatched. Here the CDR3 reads CASSGGQRRYGYTF. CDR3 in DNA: TGTGCCAGCAGCGGGGGACAGCGCCGTTATGGCTACACCTTC.

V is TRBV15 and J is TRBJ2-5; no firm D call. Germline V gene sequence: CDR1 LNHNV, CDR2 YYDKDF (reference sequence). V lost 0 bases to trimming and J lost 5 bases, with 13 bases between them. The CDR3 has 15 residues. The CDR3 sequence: CATSRDAGFSETQYF. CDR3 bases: TGTGCCACCAGCAGAGATGCTGGGTTTTCGGAGACCCAGTACTTC.

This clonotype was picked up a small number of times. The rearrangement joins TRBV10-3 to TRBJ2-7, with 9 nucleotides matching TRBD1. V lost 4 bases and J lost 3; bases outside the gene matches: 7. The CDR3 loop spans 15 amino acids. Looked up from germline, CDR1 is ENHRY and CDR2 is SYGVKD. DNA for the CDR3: TGTGCCATCAGTGCGTCATCGACAGGGGGCTACGAGCAGTACTTC. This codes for CAISASSTGGYEQYF.

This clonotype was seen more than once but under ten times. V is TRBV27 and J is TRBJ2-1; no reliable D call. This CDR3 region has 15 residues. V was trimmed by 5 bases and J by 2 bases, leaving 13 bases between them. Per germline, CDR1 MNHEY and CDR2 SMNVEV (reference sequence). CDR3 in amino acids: CASSPASATYNEQFF. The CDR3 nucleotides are TGTGCCAGCAGTCCCGCAAGCGCGACCTACAATGAGCAGTTCTTC.

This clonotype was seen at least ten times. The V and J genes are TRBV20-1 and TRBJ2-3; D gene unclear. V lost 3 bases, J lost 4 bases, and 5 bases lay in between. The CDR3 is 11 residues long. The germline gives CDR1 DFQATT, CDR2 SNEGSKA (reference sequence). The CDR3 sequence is CSARRPDTQYF. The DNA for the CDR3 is TGCAGTGCTAGGCGTCCAGATACGCAGTATTTT.

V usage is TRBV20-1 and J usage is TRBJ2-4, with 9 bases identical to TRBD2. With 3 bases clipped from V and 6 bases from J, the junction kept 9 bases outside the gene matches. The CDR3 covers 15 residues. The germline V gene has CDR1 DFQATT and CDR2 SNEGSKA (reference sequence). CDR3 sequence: CSASGSSGALNIQYF. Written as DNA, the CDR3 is TGCAGTGCTAGTGGATCTAGCGGGGCGTTAAACATTCAGTACTTC.

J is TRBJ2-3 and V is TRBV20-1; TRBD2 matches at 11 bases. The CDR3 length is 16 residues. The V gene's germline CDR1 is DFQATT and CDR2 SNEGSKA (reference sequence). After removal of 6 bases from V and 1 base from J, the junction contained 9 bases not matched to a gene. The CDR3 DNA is TGCAGTGCCACCGCCCTACTAGCGGGGGGCACAGATACGCAGTATTTT. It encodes CSATALLAGGTDTQYF.

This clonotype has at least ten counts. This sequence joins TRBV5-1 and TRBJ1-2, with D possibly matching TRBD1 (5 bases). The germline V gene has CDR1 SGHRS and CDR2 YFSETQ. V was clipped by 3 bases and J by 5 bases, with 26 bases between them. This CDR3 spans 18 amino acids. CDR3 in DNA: TGCGCCAGCAGCTGGCGGGGCCCAGAATCCAGTGGGAGGTATGGCTACACCTTC. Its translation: CASSWRGPESSGRYGYTF.

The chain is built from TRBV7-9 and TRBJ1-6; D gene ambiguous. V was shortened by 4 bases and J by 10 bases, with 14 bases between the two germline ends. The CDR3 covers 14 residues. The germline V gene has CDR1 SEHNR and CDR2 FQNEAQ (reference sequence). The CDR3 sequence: CASSSSGAGSPLHF. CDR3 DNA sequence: TGTGCCAGCAGCTCCAGTGGAGCTGGCTCACCCCTCCACTTT.

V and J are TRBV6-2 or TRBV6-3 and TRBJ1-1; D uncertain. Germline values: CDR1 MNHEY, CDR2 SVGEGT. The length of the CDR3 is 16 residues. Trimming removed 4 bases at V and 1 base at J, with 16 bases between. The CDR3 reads CASSSLHTPGNTEAFF. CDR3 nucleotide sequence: TGTGCCAGCAGTTCACTTCACACCCCAGGGAACACTGAAGCTTTCTTT.

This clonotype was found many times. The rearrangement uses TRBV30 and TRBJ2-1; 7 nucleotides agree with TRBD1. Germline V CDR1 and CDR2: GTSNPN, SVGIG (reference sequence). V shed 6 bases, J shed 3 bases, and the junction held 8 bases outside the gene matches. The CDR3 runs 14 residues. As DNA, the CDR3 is TGTGCCTGTCGCCGAGGGGGCCGCTACAATGAGCAGTTCTTC. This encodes CACRRGGRYNEQFF.

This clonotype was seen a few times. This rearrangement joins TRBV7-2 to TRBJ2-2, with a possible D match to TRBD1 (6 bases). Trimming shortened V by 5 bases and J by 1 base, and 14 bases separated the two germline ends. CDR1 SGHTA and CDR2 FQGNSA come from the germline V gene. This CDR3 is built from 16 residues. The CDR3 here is CASSPTTGLNTGELFF. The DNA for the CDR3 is TGTGCCAGCAGCCCTACGACAGGATTGAACACCGGGGAGCTGTTTTTT.

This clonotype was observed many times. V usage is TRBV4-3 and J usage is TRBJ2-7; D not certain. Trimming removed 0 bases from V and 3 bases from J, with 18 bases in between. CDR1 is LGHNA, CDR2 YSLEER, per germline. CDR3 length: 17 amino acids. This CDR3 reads CASSQDRARGALYEQYF. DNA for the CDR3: TGCGCCAGCAGCCAAGATCGGGCCCGAGGTGCCCTCTACGAGCAGTACTTC.